The sequence of this T cell receptor beta chain was determined in a study of beta chain features in type 1 diabetes. General study results and limits: Any role of HLA type in TCRB rearrangement remained unresolved here. The cDNA sequencing approach could over-represent high-TCR-expressing cells. Shortening of TCRB CDR3s, moderate but significant, appeared in all four CD4+ subsets of Type 1 diabetes patients.

Comments on this clone: The antigen is undetermined.

This CDR3 contains 15 residues. V lost 3 bases to trimming and J lost 6 bases, with 16 bases between them. CDR1 and CDR2 from the germline V gene are SGHTA and FQGNSA. Expressed TCRB transcripts were sequenced, since all the RNA that had been isolated was reverse transcribed. Profiling relied on immunoSEQ multiplex PCR, and the TCRdb table lists in-frame clones only, not all of them. Of 350,000 to 450,000 clones listed, around 16% are singletons. This rearrangement joins TRBV7-2 to TRBJ2-3; tentatively, D is TRBD2 (6 bases). The receptor was derived from a woman between 18 and 29 years old in good health. What was sequenced was naive CD4+ T cells from blood. The CDR3 here is CASSFDRTLADTQYF. CDR3 nucleotide sequence: TGTGCCAGCAGCTTCGACCGGACCCTAGCGGATACGCAGTATTTT.